One T cell receptor beta chain is described in this entry. The data were taken from a study of T cell clonotyping in hematopoietic cell transplantation. Trimming removed 2 bases from V and 0 bases from J, with 6 bases in between. CDR3 size: 15 residues. CDR1 SGDLS and CDR2 YYNGEE come from the germline V gene. Clones were sequenced by immunoSEQ multiplex PCR, and TCRdb holds only the in-frame ones, with some missing. This sample has fewer than 1,500 clones, with about 90% found just once. This rearrangement joins TRBV9 to TRBJ2-6, with D possibly TRBD1 on 5 matching bases. The clonotype comes from a female patient in her forties or fifties who had an allogeneic stem cell transplant from an unrelated donor, so T cells may come from the graft donor. Some clones in this sample may be carry-over from other donors' samples. The starting material was peripheral blood mononuclear cells, obtained 180 days after allogeneic stem cell transplant. CDR3: CASSVQGSGANVLTF. The DNA of the CDR3 is TGTGCCAGCAGCGTTCAGGGCTCTGGGGCCAACGTCCTGACTTTC.